A single sample is the source of the 24 T cell receptor beta chains below, sequenced in a study of OX40 agonist ivuxolimab in advanced cancers. TCRdb keeps only in-frame clones here, not all; method: immunoSEQ multiplex PCR. The data show 20,000 to 25,000 clones, with about 83% seen just once and 23% held by the top ten. Material: CD4+ or CD8+ T cells sorted from blood, obtained in a trial of the OX40 agonist ivuxolimab. The source of these receptors is an adult with an advanced solid tumor such as melanoma, head and neck, liver or kidney cancer.

The V gene is TRBV5-4, the J gene TRBJ2-7; 8 bases match TRBD1. Germline V CDR1 and CDR2: SGHNT, YYREEE (reference sequence). Trimming cost V 2 bases and J 7 bases; bases outside gene matches: 5. This CDR3 has 13 residues. The CDR3 here is CASSLPDRGEQYF. In DNA, the CDR3 is TGTGCCAGCAGCTTACCCGACAGGGGAGAGCAGTACTTC.

This chain joins TRBV6-1 and TRBJ2-5, with D possibly TRBD2 on 6 matching bases. This CDR3 region has 15 residues. Trimming cost V 1 base and J 1 base, with 10 bases left between them. Germline V CDR1 and CDR2: MNHNS, SASEGT. CDR3 region: CASSEDGSLQETQYF. CDR3 coding DNA: TGTGCCAGCAGTGAAGACGGGAGCCTCCAAGAGACCCAGTACTTC.

V is TRBV7-6 and J is TRBJ2-1; weak D call: TRBD1 (5 bases). Trimming removed 3 bases at V and 6 bases at J, with 12 bases between. This CDR3 comprises 14 residues. From germline, CDR1 is SGHVS and CDR2 FNYEAQ. The CDR3 DNA follows: TGTGCCAGCAGCTTCCAGGGCCTGCTCAATGAGCAGTTCTTC. This encodes CASSFQGLLNEQFF.

This chain links TRBV6-6 with TRBJ1-2; no firm D call. CDR3 length equals 13 residues. Trimming pared 5 bases from V and 6 bases from J, leaving 13 bases between. Germline V CDR1 and CDR2: MNHNY, SVGAGI (reference sequence). The CDR3 protein is CASSLSRTDGYTF. The DNA for the CDR3 is TGTGCCAGCAGTCTCAGCCGGACGGATGGCTACACCTTC.

The V and J genes are TRBV6-5 and TRBJ1-2, with D possibly being TRBD1 (5 bases). The germline CDR1 and CDR2 sequences are MNHEY and SVGAGI. This CDR3 is 16 amino acids long. V was cut by 4 bases and J by 4 bases, with 19 bases left in between. For the CDR3, the DNA is TGTGCCAGCAGTTCCAATCCATCGGGACGGTTCTATGGCTACACCTTC. Translating it yields CASSSNPSGRFYGYTF.

This clone was recorded a few times. This specimen includes other DNA sequences encoding the same CDR3. The rearrangement links TRBV28 to TRBJ1-1; tentatively, D is TRBD1 (6 bases). Deletions cut 9 bases from V and 0 bases from J, with 11 bases between. This CDR3 region has 13 residues. The V gene's germline CDR1 is MDHEN and CDR2 SYDVKM. The CDR3 nucleotides are TGTGCCAGTTCAGGGGTTATGAACACTGAAGCTTTCTTT. Translating gives CASSGVMNTEAFF.

The chain uses TRBV4-1 and TRBJ2-5; 8 bases agree with TRBD1. The germline gives CDR1 MGHRA, CDR2 YSYEKL. CDR3 length: 17 amino acids. J lost 5 bases, V lost 0 bases, and 11 bases had no gene match. Written as DNA, the CDR3 is TGCGCCAGCAGCCAAGAGGGGATAGGACAGGGTGTGGAGACCCAGTACTTC. This encodes CASSQEGIGQGVETQYF.

The chain is built from TRBV25-1 and TRBJ1-5; D gene uncertain. Germline values: CDR1 MGHDK, CDR2 SYGVNS. Trimming shortened V by 5 bases and J by 2 bases, and 7 bases separated the two germline ends. The CDR3 consists of 13 residues. For the CDR3, the DNA is TGTGCCAGCAGTCTCTGGGGCAATCAGCCCCAGCATTTT. Translation: CASSLWGNQPQHF.

V is TRBV19 and J is TRBJ2-7; 9 nucleotides agree with TRBD1. Germline loops: CDR1 LNHDA, CDR2 SQIVND (reference sequence). The CDR3 has 16 residues. Losses at the gene ends were 3 bases for V and 3 bases for J; bases not matched to a gene: 9. This chain's CDR3 is CASSMRTGGADYEQYF. The DNA for the CDR3 is TGTGCCAGTAGTATGCGAACAGGGGGCGCAGACTACGAGCAGTACTTC.

This sequence joins TRBV7-6 and TRBJ1-4; 9 positions agree with TRBD1. This CDR3 spans 14 amino acids. The trim removed 4 bases at V and 8 bases at J, leaving 5 bases unmatched. Germline CDR1 is SGHVS and CDR2 is FNYEAQ. The DNA of the CDR3 is TGTGCCAGCAGCTACCGGACAGGGGAGGAAAAACTGTTTTTT. It yields the protein CASSYRTGEEKLFF.

This clone rates as medium-sized. V and J are TRBV18 and TRBJ1-5; D gene ambiguous. The CDR3 length is 15 residues. Trimming removed 9 bases at V and 5 bases at J, with 20 bases between. CDR1 is KGHSH, CDR2 LQKENI, per germline. The CDR3 spells CARTYKYRRDQPQHF. DNA for the CDR3: TGTGCCAGGACCTACAAGTACAGACGGGATCAGCCCCAGCATTTT.

The J gene is TRBJ2-7, the V gene TRBV4-1; D unclear. Trimming left V 2 bases short and J 2 bases short, with 13 bases between. The CDR3 loop spans 15 amino acids. Germline loops: CDR1 MGHRA, CDR2 YSYEKL. CDR3 region: CASSQKDLRAYEQYF. The CDR3 DNA is TGCGCCAGCAGCCAAAAAGACCTACGCGCCTACGAGCAGTACTTC.

This sequence joins TRBV6-4 and TRBJ1-6, with D unresolved. Germline loops: CDR1 MRHNA, CDR2 SNTAGT. V dropped 0 bases and J dropped 7 bases, with 10 bases sitting between them. This CDR3 contains 15 residues. The CDR3 DNA follows: TGTGCCAGCAGTGACTCGGAAGGGCAGAATTCACCCCTCCACTTT. Protein sequence: CASSDSEGQNSPLHF.

The V and J genes are TRBV7-8 and TRBJ1-1; no firm D call. The CDR3 spans 15 residues. V shed 2 bases and J shed 2 bases, with 12 bases lying between them. Germline lookup yields CDR1 SGHVS and CDR2 FQNEAQ. In DNA, the CDR3 is TGTGCCAGCAGCTTATCCTGGGGTTTCAACACTGAAGCTTTCTTT. This sequence encodes CASSLSWGFNTEAFF.

The chain uses TRBV27 and TRBJ2-7; D may be TRBD2 (5 bases). Per germline, CDR1 MNHEY and CDR2 SMNVEV (reference sequence). This CDR3 spans 15 amino acids. V dropped 2 bases and J dropped 4 bases, with 15 bases sitting between them. The CDR3 sequence is CASSLNGGVSYEQYF. In DNA, the CDR3 is TGTGCCAGCAGTTTAAATGGAGGTGTGAGTTACGAGCAGTACTTC.

The chain carries TRBV15 and TRBJ2-1, with D tentatively TRBD1 or TRBD2 (5 bases each). Germline CDR1 LNHNV, CDR2 YYDKDF (reference sequence). V was trimmed by 1 base and J by 6 bases, leaving 13 bases between them. The CDR3 covers 15 residues. The CDR3 coding sequence is TGTGCCACCAGCAGAGGGGGGTACCTGGGCAATGAGCAGTTCTTC. Amino acid sequence: CATSRGGYLGNEQFF. Full variable domain (rest looked up from reference TRBV15 and TRBJ2-1): DAMVIQNPRYQVTQFGKPVTLSCSQTLNHNVMYWYQQKSSQAPKLLFHYYDKDFNNEADTPDNFQSRRPNTSFCFLDIRSPGLGDTAMYLCATSRGGYLGNEQFFGPGTRLTVL.

V gene TRBV29-1 combines with J gene TRBJ2-5; 9 positions match TRBD2. Germline V CDR1 and CDR2: SQVTM, ANQGSEA. This CDR3 has 19 amino acids. V was clipped by 5 bases and J by 5 bases; unmatched bases: 24. This CDR3 is CSVTEAGGPKGSPWETQYF. The CDR3 DNA follows: TGCAGCGTTACCGAAGCGGGGGGCCCCAAGGGGAGTCCGTGGGAGACCCAGTACTTC.

The rearrangement links TRBV10-3 to TRBJ2-7, with D possibly matching TRBD1 (6 bases). The CDR3 runs to 24 residues. Trimming took off 0 bases at V and 2 bases at J, with 38 bases between the two ends. Germline loops: CDR1 ENHRY, CDR2 SYGVKD. CDR3 coding DNA: TGTGCCATCAGTGAGTCTTCCCCGGGACAAGACGCTCACCTCGCACCGGCACCCACCTACGAGCAGTACTTC. This gives the protein CAISESSPGQDAHLAPAPTYEQYF.

This clone was recorded only once. The gene calls are TRBV14 and TRBJ1-5; TRBD1 matches at 12 bases. The CDR3 totals 17 residues. Germline-derived CDR1 and CDR2 are SGHDN and FVKESK. J was trimmed by 5 bases and V by 4 bases; bases with no gene match: 9. The CDR3: CASSRNRDRGQHQPQHF. The CDR3 nucleotides are TGTGCCAGCAGCCGCAACCGGGACAGGGGGCAGCATCAGCCCCAGCATTTT.

The genes are TRBV19 and TRBJ1-5; no clear D. V lost 5 bases and J 0 bases, leaving 11 bases between the germline ends. CDR1 is LNHDA, CDR2 SQIVND, per germline (reference sequence). The CDR3 contains 15 residues. The CDR3 reads CASSPGPYSNQPQHF. For the CDR3, the DNA is TGTGCCAGTAGTCCCGGACCCTATAGCAATCAGCCCCAGCATTTT.

The chain uses TRBV6-5 and TRBJ2-7; tentative D call: TRBD1 (6 bases). Per the germline V gene, CDR1 is MNHEY and CDR2 is SVGAGI. The germline V and J ends were trimmed by 5 bases and 3 bases, with 8 bases remaining between them. This CDR3 region has 12 residues. The CDR3 loop reads CASSQQGYEQYF. The DNA of the CDR3 is TGTGCCAGCAGTCAACAGGGCTACGAGCAGTACTTC.

The chain is built from TRBV11-2 and TRBJ2-7, with D tentatively TRBD2 (5 bases). Germline CDR1 is SGHAT and CDR2 is FQNNGV. The V and J ends lost 6 bases and 3 bases respectively, with 9 bases between them. This CDR3 is built from 12 residues. The CDR3 region is CASSSGIYEQYF. For the CDR3, the DNA is TGTGCCAGCAGTTCGGGGATCTACGAGCAGTACTTC.

This clone has just a few counts. The V and J genes are TRBV10-3 and TRBJ1-1; 9 bases are a match to TRBD1. CDR1 and CDR2 (germline): ENHRY, SYGVKD. The CDR3 is 14 residues long. Trimming cost V 4 bases and J 12 bases; bases outside gene matches: 12. The CDR3 sequence: CAISGRDRALGSFF. Here the CDR3 DNA reads TGTGCCATCAGTGGCCGGGACAGGGCTTTAGGATCTTTCTTT.

The V call is TRBV27, the J call TRBJ2-2, with D hard to call. V lost 5 bases and J lost 0, with 10 bases in between. Germline CDR1 reads MNHEY; CDR2 reads SMNVEV (reference sequence). This CDR3 contains 15 residues. The CDR3 sequence: CASSLQYANTGELFF. For the CDR3, the DNA is TGTGCCAGCAGTCTTCAATACGCGAACACCGGGGAGCTGTTTTTT.